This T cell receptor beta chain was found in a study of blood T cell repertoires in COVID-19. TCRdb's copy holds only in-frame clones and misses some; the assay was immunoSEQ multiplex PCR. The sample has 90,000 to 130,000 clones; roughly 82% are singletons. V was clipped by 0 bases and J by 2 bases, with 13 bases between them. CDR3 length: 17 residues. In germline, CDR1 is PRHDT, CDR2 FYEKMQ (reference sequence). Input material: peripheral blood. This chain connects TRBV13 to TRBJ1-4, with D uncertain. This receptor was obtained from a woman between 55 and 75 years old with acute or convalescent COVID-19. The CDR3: CASSLGPAGGTNEKLFF. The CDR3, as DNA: TGTGCCAGCAGCTTAGGCCCGGCAGGAGGTACTAATGAAAAACTGTTTTTT.